This TCR beta chain was observed in a study of cytomegalovirus exposure and HLA in healthy donors. PCR amplification relied on 60 Vbeta primers (plus 13 Jbeta primers). Sequencing was performed with immunoSEQ multiplex PCR; in TCRdb, only in-frame clones are kept and a portion is missing. The table gives 93,000 or so clones; the top ten clones make up about 3.2% of it. Study-level points and caveats: Immune exposure was documented only through CMV serostatus. Reportedly, TCR beta sequences accurately predicted HLA-A and HLA-B alleles in most subjects.

This CDR3 comprises 15 residues. Germline loops: CDR1 SGHDT, CDR2 YYEEEE. About this clone itself: Its antigen is as yet unknown.

This receptor was taken from a man aged 35-49 years in good health and CMV-seronegative. The rearrangement joins TRBV5-6 to TRBJ2-5, with TRBD2 matching over 15 bases. Near its end, the DNA agrees better with TRBJ2-7, so the J call may be wrong. Input material: PBMCs. The CDR3 region is CASRRGTSGGYEQYF. DNA for the CDR3: TGTGCCAGCAGAAGAGGGACTAGCGGGGGGTACGAGCAGTACTTC.